The clone carrying this T cell receptor beta chain has ten or more counts. The entry originates in a study of T cells in Graves' hyperthyroidism and ophthalmopathy. Trimming took 2 bases from V and 6 from J; bases not matched to a gene: 7. The CDR3 totals 14 residues. Germline CDR1 and CDR2: MGHRA and YSYEKL. Amplification of TCR beta CDR3 regions used RNA as the template. TCR CDR3 regions were first amplified by RT-PCR with HTBI primers. TCRdb passed the multiplex PCR reads through MiXCR, listing each CDR3 protein once. The sample has roughly 400,000 distinct CDR3 sequences; 11% to 15% are singletons.

The sequenced material came from blood. This clonotype was obtained from a man aged 45-60 years with Graves' ophthalmopathy. The chain employs TRBV4-1 and TRBJ2-7, with 7 bases fitting TRBD1. CDR3 residues: CASSQTQRQGEQYF. As DNA, the CDR3 is TGCGCCAGCAGCCAAACCCAAAGACAGGGCGAGCAGTACTTC.